The clone carrying this T cell receptor (beta chain) came up once. Its target is not known. The germline V gene has CDR1 MGHRA and CDR2 YSYEKL. V dropped 0 bases and J dropped 1 base, with 8 bases sitting between them. The CDR3 sequence is 15 residues long. The data originate from a study of T cell clonotyping in hematopoietic cell transplantation. Findings and limits, study-wide: Without cell sorting, CD4 versus CD8 contributions remain unresolved. After transplant, recipient diversity fell while pathologically expanded clonotypes grew through day 180. Few recipient clonotypes overlapped donors; over 95% were de novo at given depth.

TCRdb's table, derived via immunoSEQ multiplex PCR, lists solely in-frame clones and lacks some. The sample records tens of thousands of clones, 85% to 90% being singletons. Indicated time point: recipient sample about 28 days before transplant, after cytoreduction. Blood collection times were about day -28 and days 30, 100, 180 posttransplant. This sample comprised peripheral blood mononuclear cells, obtained before stem cell transplant. This clonotype was sampled from a man aged 55-75 years with biphenotypic leukemia. Some clones in this sample may be carry-over from other donors' samples. V and J are TRBV4-1 and TRBJ2-3; D tentatively reads TRBD1 or TRBD2 (5 bases each). The CDR3 reads CASSQDGTGTDTQYF. The DNA for the CDR3 is TGCGCCAGCAGCCAAGATGGGACGGGCACAGATACGCAGTATTTT.